This T cell receptor beta chain is drawn from a study of T cells in Graves' hyperthyroidism and ophthalmopathy. There are many counts of this clonotype. Its antigen is not known. RNA transcripts were the template for amplifying TCR beta CDR3 regions. A set of HTBI primers served as the primers for a first-round RT-PCR of the TCR CDR3. Each CDR3 protein is one row after TCRdb ran MiXCR on the multiplex PCR reads. Counted here are more than 300,000 distinct CDR3 sequences, more than 14% occurring once; the ten biggest clones make up roughly a fifth. Study conclusions and caveats: Most thyroid-expanded clonotypes above 0.001 were also found in blood.

The CDR3 totals 13 residues. V was cut by 6 bases and J by 6 bases, with 14 bases left in between. The germline gives CDR1 DFQATT, CDR2 SNEGSKA (reference sequence). Uncontrolled infections, other autoimmune diseases, pregnancy or lactation led to exclusion of patients. Diagnosis relied on clinical symptoms, serum thyroxine and TRAb, thyroid ultrasound and orbital computed tomography. Fresh peripheral blood, approximately 9.7 ml, was the source of the PBMCs. The chain combines TRBV20-1 with TRBJ2-2; D may match TRBD1 or TRBD2 (5 bases each). Sequenced sample: blood. This TCR was sampled from a woman aged 25 to 39 with Graves' ophthalmopathy. DNA of the CDR3: TGCAGTGCCTACCGGGACGTTGCCGGGGAGCTGTTTTTT. Encoded protein: CSAYRDVAGELFF.